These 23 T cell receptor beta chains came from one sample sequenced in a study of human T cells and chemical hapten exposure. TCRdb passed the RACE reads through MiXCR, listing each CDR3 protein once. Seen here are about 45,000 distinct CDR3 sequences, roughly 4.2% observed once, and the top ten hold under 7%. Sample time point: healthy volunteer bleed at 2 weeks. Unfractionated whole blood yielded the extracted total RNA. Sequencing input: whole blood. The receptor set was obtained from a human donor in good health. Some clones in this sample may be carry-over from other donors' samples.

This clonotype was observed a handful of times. For the CDR3, the DNA is TGCGCCAGCAGCTTTGACAGGGCTGAAGCTTTCTTT. Residues: CASSFDRAEAFF. The V and J genes are TRBV5-1 and TRBJ1-1, with 7 bases fitting TRBD1. Germline V CDR1 and CDR2: SGHRS, YFSETQ. V shed 2 bases and J 6 bases; nucleotides not matched to a gene: 1. The CDR3 is made up of 12 amino acids.

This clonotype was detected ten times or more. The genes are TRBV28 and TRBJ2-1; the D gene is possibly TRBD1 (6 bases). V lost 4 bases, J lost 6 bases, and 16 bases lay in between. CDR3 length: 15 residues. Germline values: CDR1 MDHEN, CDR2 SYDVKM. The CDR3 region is CASSSWDIEINEQFF. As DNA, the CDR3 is TGTGCCAGCAGTTCGTGGGACATAGAAATCAATGAGCAGTTCTTC.

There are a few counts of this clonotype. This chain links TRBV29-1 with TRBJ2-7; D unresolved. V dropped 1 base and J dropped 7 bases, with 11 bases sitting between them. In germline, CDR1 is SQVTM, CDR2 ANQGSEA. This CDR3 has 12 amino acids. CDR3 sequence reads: CSVEVMRREQYF. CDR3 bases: TGCAGCGTTGAAGTCATGCGTCGGGAGCAGTACTTC.

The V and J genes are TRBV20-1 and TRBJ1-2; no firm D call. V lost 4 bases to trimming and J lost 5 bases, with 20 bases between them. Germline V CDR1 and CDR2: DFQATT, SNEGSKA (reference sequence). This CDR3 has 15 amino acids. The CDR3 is CSATYIPRGFYGYTF. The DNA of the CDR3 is TGCAGTGCTACTTATATTCCACGAGGATTTTATGGCTACACCTTC.

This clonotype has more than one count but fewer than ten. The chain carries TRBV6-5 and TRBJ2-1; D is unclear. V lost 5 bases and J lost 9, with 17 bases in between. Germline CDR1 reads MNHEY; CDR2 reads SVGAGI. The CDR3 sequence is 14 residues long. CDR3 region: CASSLLDGLGEQFF. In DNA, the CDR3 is TGTGCCAGCAGTCTCCTGGACGGTCTGGGTGAGCAGTTCTTC.

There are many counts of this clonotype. The DNA for the CDR3 is TGTGCCAGCAGTTTAAAGGGGTTCTCTGGTGAAGCTTTCTTT. Amino acids: CASSLKGFSGEAFF. The chain links TRBV27 to TRBJ1-1; maybe TRBD1 (5 bases). Germline values: CDR1 MNHEY, CDR2 SMNVEV (reference sequence). Between the trimmed V and J ends, which lost 2 bases and 7 bases, there was a span of 14 bases. The CDR3 spans 14 residues.

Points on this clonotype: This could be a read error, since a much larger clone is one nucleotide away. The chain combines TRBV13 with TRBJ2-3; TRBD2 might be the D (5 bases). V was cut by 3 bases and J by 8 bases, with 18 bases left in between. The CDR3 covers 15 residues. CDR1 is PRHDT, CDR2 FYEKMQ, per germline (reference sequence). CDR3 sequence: CASSFFSAGGGTQYF. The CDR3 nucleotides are TGTGCCAGCAGCTTTTTTTCGGCAGGAGGTGGTACGCAGTATTTT.

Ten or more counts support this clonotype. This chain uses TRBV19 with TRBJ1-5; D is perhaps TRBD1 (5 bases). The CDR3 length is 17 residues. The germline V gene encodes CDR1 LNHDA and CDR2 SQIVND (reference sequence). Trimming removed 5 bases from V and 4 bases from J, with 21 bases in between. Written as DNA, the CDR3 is TGTGCCAGTAGTTACGAGGCAGGGACCTATAGGAATCAGCCCCAGCATTTT. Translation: CASSYEAGTYRNQPQHF.

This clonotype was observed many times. The CDR3 loop is CASSLERGYTF. CDR3 sequence (DNA): TGTGCCAGCAGCCTAGAGCGGGGCTACACCTTC. This chain links TRBV12-3 or TRBV12-4 with TRBJ1-2; D not certain. The CDR3 runs 11 residues. Trimming removed 6 bases at V and 8 bases at J, with 10 bases between.

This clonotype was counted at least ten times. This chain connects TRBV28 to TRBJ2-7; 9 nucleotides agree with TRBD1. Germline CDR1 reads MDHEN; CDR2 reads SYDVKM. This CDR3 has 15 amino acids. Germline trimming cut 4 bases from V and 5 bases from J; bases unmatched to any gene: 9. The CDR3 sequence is CASSSTGTGLNEQYF. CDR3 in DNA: TGTGCCAGCAGTTCAACCGGGACAGGGTTAAACGAGCAGTACTTC.

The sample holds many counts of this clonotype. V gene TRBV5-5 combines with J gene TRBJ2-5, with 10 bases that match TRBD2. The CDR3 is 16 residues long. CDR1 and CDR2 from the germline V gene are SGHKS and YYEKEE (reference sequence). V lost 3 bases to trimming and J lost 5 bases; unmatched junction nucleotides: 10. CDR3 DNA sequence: TGTGCCAGCAGCTGGAAGCGGGAGGGCCCAATGGAGACCCAGTACTTC. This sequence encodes CASSWKREGPMETQYF.

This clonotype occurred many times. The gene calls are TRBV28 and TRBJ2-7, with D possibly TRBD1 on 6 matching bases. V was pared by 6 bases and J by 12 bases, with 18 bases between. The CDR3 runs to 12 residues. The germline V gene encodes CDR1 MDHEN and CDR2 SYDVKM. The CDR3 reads CASSRAQGSRYF. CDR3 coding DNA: TGTGCCAGCAGCAGGGCACAGGGATCGCGGTACTTC.

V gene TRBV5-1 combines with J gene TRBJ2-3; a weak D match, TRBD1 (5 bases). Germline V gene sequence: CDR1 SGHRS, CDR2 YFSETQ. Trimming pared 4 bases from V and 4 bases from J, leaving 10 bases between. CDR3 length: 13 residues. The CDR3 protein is CASSRDSPDTQYF. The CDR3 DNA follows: TGCGCCAGCAGCCGCGACAGCCCAGATACGCAGTATTTT. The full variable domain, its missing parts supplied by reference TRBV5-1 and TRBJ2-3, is KAGVTQTPRYLIKTRGQQVTLSCSPISGHRSVSWYQQTPGQGLQFLFEYFSETQRNKGNFPGRFSGRQFSNSRSEMNVSTLELGDSALYLCASSRDSPDTQYFGPGTRLTVL.

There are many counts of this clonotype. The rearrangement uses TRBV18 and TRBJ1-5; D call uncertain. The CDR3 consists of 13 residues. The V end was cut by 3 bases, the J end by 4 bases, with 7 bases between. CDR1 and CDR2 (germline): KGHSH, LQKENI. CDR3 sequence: CASSPGVNQPQHF. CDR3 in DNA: TGTGCCAGCTCACCCGGGGTGAATCAGCCCCAGCATTTT.

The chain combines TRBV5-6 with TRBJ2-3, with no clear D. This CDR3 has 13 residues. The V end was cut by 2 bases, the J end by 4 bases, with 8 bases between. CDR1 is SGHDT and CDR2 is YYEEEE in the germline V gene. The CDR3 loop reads CASSFTVADTQYF. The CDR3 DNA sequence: TGTGCCAGCAGCTTTACCGTGGCAGATACGCAGTATTTT.

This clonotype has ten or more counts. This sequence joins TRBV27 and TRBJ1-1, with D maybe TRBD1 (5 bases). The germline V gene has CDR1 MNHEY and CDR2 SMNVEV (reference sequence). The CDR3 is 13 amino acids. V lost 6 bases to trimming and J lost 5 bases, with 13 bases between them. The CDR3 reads CASSIGALTEAFF. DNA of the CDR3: TGTGCCAGCAGCATAGGGGCTTTAACTGAAGCTTTCTTT.

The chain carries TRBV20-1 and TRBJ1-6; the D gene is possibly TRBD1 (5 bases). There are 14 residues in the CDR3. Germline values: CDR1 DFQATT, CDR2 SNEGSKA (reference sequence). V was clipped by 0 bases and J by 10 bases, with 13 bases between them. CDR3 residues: CSARDIGVGSPLHF. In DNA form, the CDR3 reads TGCAGTGCTAGAGATATAGGGGTTGGGTCACCCCTCCACTTT.

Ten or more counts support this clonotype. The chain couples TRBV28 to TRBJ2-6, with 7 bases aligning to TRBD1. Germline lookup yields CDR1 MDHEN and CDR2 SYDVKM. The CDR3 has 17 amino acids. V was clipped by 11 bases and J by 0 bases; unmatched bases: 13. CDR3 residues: CAVGNRDSYSGANVLTF. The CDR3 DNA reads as TGTGCCGTGGGGAACCGGGACAGCTACTCTGGGGCCAACGTCCTGACTTTC.

The CDR3 loop is CASSQRDRGTLETQYF. The CDR3 nucleotides read TGTGCCAGCAGCCAACGGGACAGGGGTACGCTTGAGACCCAGTACTTC. The chain links TRBV14 to TRBJ2-5, with 10 bases lining up with TRBD1. Germline-derived CDR1 and CDR2 are SGHDN and FVKESK. V lost 2 bases, J lost 5 bases, and 8 bases stayed unmatched. The CDR3 extends over 16 amino acids.

CDR3 in amino acids: CASSFLAASLEQYF. CDR3 DNA sequence: TGTGCCAGCAGTTTCCTAGCGGCTTCCCTTGAGCAGTACTTC. The V gene is TRBV28, the J gene TRBJ2-7; 7 positions agree with TRBD2. CDR3 length: 14 residues. V trimming: 3 bases; J trimming: 7 bases; junction bases outside the gene matches: 9. Germline CDR1 reads MDHEN; CDR2 reads SYDVKM.

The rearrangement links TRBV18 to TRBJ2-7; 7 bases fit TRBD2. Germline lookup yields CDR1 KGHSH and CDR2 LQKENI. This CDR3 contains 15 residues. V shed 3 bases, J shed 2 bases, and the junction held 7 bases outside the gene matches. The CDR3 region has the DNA TGTGCCAGCTCACCTGGAGCGGGGCCCACCTACGAGCAGTACTTC. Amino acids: CASSPGAGPTYEQYF.

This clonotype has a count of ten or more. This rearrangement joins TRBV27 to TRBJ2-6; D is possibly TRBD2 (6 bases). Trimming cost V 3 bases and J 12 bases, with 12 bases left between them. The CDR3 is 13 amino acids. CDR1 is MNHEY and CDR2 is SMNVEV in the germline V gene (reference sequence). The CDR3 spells CASSLGGPPVLTF. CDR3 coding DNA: TGTGCCAGCAGTTTGGGGGGTCCCCCCGTCCTGACTTTC.

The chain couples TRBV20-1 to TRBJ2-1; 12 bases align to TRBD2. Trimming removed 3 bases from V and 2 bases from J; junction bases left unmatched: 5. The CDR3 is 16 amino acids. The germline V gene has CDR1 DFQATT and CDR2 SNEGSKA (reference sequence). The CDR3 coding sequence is TGCAGTGCTAGGTCACTAGCGGGAGGTACCTACAATGAGCAGTTCTTC. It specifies CSARSLAGGTYNEQFF.